These 19 T cell receptor beta chains originate from one sample sequenced in a study of technical replicates of blood from a handful of donors. Libraries were prepared by immunoSEQ multiplex PCR; TCRdb keeps only in-frame clonotypes and omits some of them. The repertoire holds about 49,000 clones, with approximately 90% as singletons. Sequencing was performed on PBMCs. The source is a human donor in good health. Some clones in this sample may be carry-over from other donors' samples.

The V gene is TRBV30, the J gene TRBJ2-3; 7 positions match TRBD2. The CDR3 runs 15 residues. J lost 3 bases, V lost 0 bases, and 6 bases had no gene match. Germline V gene lookup returns CDR1 GTSNPN and CDR2 SVGIG (reference sequence). The CDR3 DNA is TGTGCCTGGAGTGTACGGGTGGGAGGGACAGATACGCAGTATTTT. It specifies CAWSVRVGGTDTQYF.

This clone turned up a few times. This chain connects TRBV11-1 to TRBJ2-7; 8 positions match TRBD1. Germline-derived CDR1 and CDR2 are SGHAT and FQDESV (reference sequence). J was trimmed by 2 bases and V by 5 bases; bases with no gene match: 11. The CDR3 consists of 16 residues. The CDR3 nucleotides read TGTGCCAGCAGCAGAGCTACCGGGACAGGAGCCTACGAGCAGTACTTC. Its protein is CASSRATGTGAYEQYF.

This clone showed up just once. The chain employs TRBV2 and TRBJ1-1, with 7 bases lining up with TRBD1. V was clipped by 8 bases and J by 0 bases; unmatched bases: 9. Germline CDR1 is SNHLY and CDR2 is FYNNEI. CDR3 length equals 15 residues. The CDR3 loop is CASSGDDRVNTEAFF. The CDR3 bases are TGTGCCAGCTCAGGCGACGACAGGGTGAACACTGAAGCTTTCTTT.

The CDR3 nucleotides read TGTGCCAGCAGCGTGACGCAACTAGCGGGGGCGGATACGCAGTATTTT. Encoded protein: CASSVTQLAGADTQYF. The gene calls are TRBV5-4 and TRBJ2-3; 11 positions agree with TRBD2. The junction had 10 bases not matched to a gene; V was cut back by 4 bases and J by 6 bases. This CDR3 comprises 16 residues. CDR1 and CDR2 (germline): SGHNT, YYREEE (reference sequence).

The chain carries TRBV2 and TRBJ1-5; 10 bases match TRBD1. Per germline, CDR1 SNHLY and CDR2 FYNNEI. V trimming: 6 bases; J trimming: 4 bases; junction bases outside the gene matches: 3. The CDR3 totals 14 residues. CDR3 in amino acids: CASRGTGANQPQHF. The CDR3 DNA reads TGTGCCAGCAGAGGGACAGGGGCAAATCAGCCCCAGCATTTT.

The chain is built from TRBV13 and TRBJ1-6; maybe TRBD1 (5 bases). V gave up 5 bases and J gave up 8 bases, with 16 bases separating them. Germline V gene data show CDR1 as PRHDT and CDR2 as FYEKMQ (reference sequence). CDR3 length: 15 amino acids. CDR3 DNA sequence: TGTGCCAGCAGCCGCACCGGGGGAGGATATTCACCCCTCCACTTT. This codes for CASSRTGGGYSPLHF. The full variable domain, rest sourced from reference TRBV13 and TRBJ1-6, is AAGVIQSPRHLIKEKRETATLKCYPIPRHDTVYWYQQGPGQDPQFLISFYEKMQSDKGSIPDRFSAQQFSDYHSELNMSSLELGDSALYFCASSRTGGGYSPLHFGNGTRLTVT.

The V gene is TRBV6-1, the J gene TRBJ2-5, with 10 bases lining up with TRBD2. The CDR3 spans 19 residues. Germline CDR1 is MNHNS and CDR2 is SASEGT. Trimming took 1 base from V and 0 from J; bases not matched to a gene: 11. The CDR3 DNA reads as TGTGCCAGCAGTGAAGAGGTGGGGGTAGCGGGGGGCAACCAAGAGACCCAGTACTTC. This translates into CASSEEVGVAGGNQETQYF.

The chain links TRBV10-3 to TRBJ1-2; D is unresolved. Looked up from germline, CDR1 is ENHRY and CDR2 is SYGVKD. V gave up 0 bases and J gave up 1 base, with 6 bases separating them. CDR3 length: 14 residues. In DNA form, the CDR3 reads TGTGCCATCAGTGAGTCCCAACTTAACTATGGCTACACCTTC. Its translation is CAISESQLNYGYTF.

CDR3 coding DNA: TGTGCCAGCAGTTTATCTGTCGGGAGGTTGACCGGGGAGCTGTTTTTT. This translates into CASSLSVGRLTGELFF. J is TRBJ2-2 and V is TRBV27; 7 bases fit TRBD2. CDR1 and CDR2 (germline): MNHEY, SMNVEV (reference sequence). With 0 bases clipped from V and 5 bases from J, the junction kept 6 bases outside the gene matches. The CDR3 is made up of 16 amino acids.

This sequence joins TRBV7-9 and TRBJ1-1; D call uncertain. Germline-derived CDR1 and CDR2 are SEHNR and FQNEAQ (reference sequence). The CDR3 sequence is 15 residues long. Between the trimmed V and J ends, which lost 3 bases and 0 bases, there was a span of 11 bases. CDR3 in amino acids: CASSFSVGLNTEAFF. CDR3 nucleotides: TGTGCCAGCAGCTTCTCGGTGGGCCTGAACACTGAAGCTTTCTTT.

This chain uses TRBV7-8 with TRBJ2-7; 10 bases match TRBD2. Trimming cost V 4 bases and J 8 bases; bases outside gene matches: 14. The CDR3 runs 16 residues. Germline V gives CDR1 SGHVS, CDR2 FQNEAQ. The CDR3 coding sequence is TGTGCCAGCAGCTCTAGTGATAGCGGGGGGATCAGCAAGCAGTACTTC. Translated, it gives CASSSSDSGGISKQYF. Full variable domain (rest looked up from reference TRBV7-8 and TRBJ2-7): GAGVSQSPRYKVAKRGQDVALRCDPISGHVSLFWYQQALGQGPEFLTYFQNEAQLDKSGLPSDRFFAERPEGSVSTLKIQRTQQEDSAVYLCASSSSDSGGISKQYFGPGTRLTVT.

CDR3 sequence (DNA): TGTGCCAGCAGTGATGGGACTGGCGTCGTGGAGCTGTTTTTT. This codes for CASSDGTGVVELFF. This chain uses TRBV6-6 with TRBJ2-2, with D perhaps matching TRBD2 (6 bases). There are 14 residues in the CDR3. The V and J ends lost 5 bases and 10 bases respectively, with 17 bases between them. Germline V gives CDR1 MNHNY, CDR2 SVGAGI (reference sequence).

This clone was picked up one time. The chain uses TRBV30 and TRBJ1-2, with 8 bases fitting TRBD1. Germline CDR1 and CDR2: GTSNPN and SVGIG (reference sequence). This CDR3 contains 15 residues. The J segment lost 4 bases and the V segment lost 2 bases, leaving 9 bases of the junction unmatched. DNA for the CDR3: TGTGCCTGGAGTTCACCTCAGGGGGCAGGCTATGGCTACACCTTC. Its translation: CAWSSPQGAGYGYTF.

This sequence joins TRBV6-1 and TRBJ2-1; D perhaps matches TRBD2 (5 bases). Germline-derived CDR1 and CDR2 are MNHNS and SASEGT. Between the trimmed V and J ends, which lost 4 bases and 2 bases, there was a span of 12 bases. The CDR3 runs 15 residues. CDR3 sequence reads: CASSGGMGAYNEQFF. The CDR3 DNA reads TGTGCCAGCAGTGGTGGGATGGGAGCCTACAATGAGCAGTTCTTC.

The chain carries TRBV27 and TRBJ2-7, with 7 nucleotides matching TRBD2. The CDR3 runs to 15 residues. Trimming took 6 bases from V and 2 from J; bases not matched to a gene: 10. CDR1 is MNHEY, CDR2 SMNVEV, per germline (reference sequence). DNA of the CDR3: TGTGCCAGCAGCCCCTGGGGAGGGCTGCCCTACGAGCAGTACTTC. Its translation is CASSPWGGLPYEQYF.

CDR3 residues: CASRAEGNTIYF. The CDR3 DNA follows: TGTGCCAGCAGAGCGGAGGGAAACACCATATATTTT. The chain combines TRBV7-2 with TRBJ1-3, with no clear D. Between the trimmed V and J ends, which lost 6 bases and 4 bases, there was a span of 7 bases. The V gene's germline CDR1 is SGHTA and CDR2 FQGNSA. This CDR3 is 12 amino acids long.

The J gene is TRBJ2-7, the V gene TRBV5-1, with D perhaps TRBD2 (7 bases). Trimming took 4 bases from V and 5 from J, leaving 16 bases between them. Germline V gives CDR1 SGHRS, CDR2 YFSETQ. The CDR3 runs to 14 residues. The CDR3 bases are TGCGCCAGCAGCGACAGACGGGGGGCCAACGAGCAGTACTTC. Translated, it gives CASSDRRGANEQYF.

The chain is built from TRBV6-1 and TRBJ1-5, with D possibly being TRBD1 (5 bases). The CDR3 length is 12 residues. The V end lost 1 base, the J end lost 14 bases, and 12 bases lay between the germline ends. The germline V gene has CDR1 MNHNS and CDR2 SASEGT. CDR3 loop: CASSEVKAGKHF. The DNA for the CDR3 is TGTGCCAGCAGTGAAGTAAAGGCAGGGAAGCATTTT.

The table lists this clone with a count of one. The rearrangement links TRBV6-5 to TRBJ2-5, with D unclear. Germline V gene data show CDR1 as MNHEY and CDR2 as SVGAGI. V was shortened by 6 bases and J by 5 bases, with 13 bases between the two germline ends. The CDR3 is made up of 13 amino acids. The CDR3 here is CASSQAFGETQYF. CDR3 nucleotides: TGTGCCAGCAGCCAAGCGTTCGGGGAGACCCAGTACTTC.